Below are 24 T cell receptor beta chains sequenced from a single sample in a study of T-cell memory formation after mild COVID-19. One entry per CDR3 protein, called by TCRdb with MiXCR from the 5' RACE reads. This table holds 92,000 or so distinct CDR3 sequences, about 13% found once. Material: PBMCs or a T cell subset sorted from them (not recorded which). These receptors all stem from an adult woman who had mild COVID-19 (a few samples of this study predate the infection). Cell type and time point are not known.

In this sample, this clonotype turned up a few times. The rearrangement uses TRBV7-8 and TRBJ2-7; 8 nucleotides align to TRBD2. The CDR3 is 16 amino acids. Germline V gene data show CDR1 as SGHVS and CDR2 as FQNEAQ. V lost 3 bases, J lost 0 bases, and 7 bases stayed unmatched. The CDR3 reads CASSFLSGGSSYEQYF. The CDR3 DNA reads TGTGCCAGCAGCTTCCTCAGCGGGGGCTCCTCCTACGAGCAGTACTTC.

The V gene is TRBV12-3 or TRBV12-4, the J gene TRBJ2-1, with D tentatively TRBD2 (5 bases). The V gene lost 8 bases and the J gene lost 2 bases, with 22 bases spanning the gap. The CDR3 spans 17 residues. CDR3 protein: CASPFQGGHYAYNEQFF. The CDR3 DNA sequence: TGTGCCAGCCCATTCCAAGGCGGGCACTATGCCTACAATGAGCAGTTCTTC.

This clonotype occurred a few times. This sequence joins TRBV7-9 and TRBJ2-7; D unclear. Per germline, CDR1 SEHNR and CDR2 FQNEAQ (reference sequence). Trimming took off 3 bases at V and 2 bases at J, with 8 bases between the two ends. There are 13 residues in the CDR3. CDR3 sequence reads: CASSFRSTYEQYF. The CDR3 coding sequence is TGTGCCAGCAGCTTCCGCAGTACCTACGAGCAGTACTTC.

The chain couples TRBV27 to TRBJ2-1, with D uncertain. CDR3 length: 14 residues. Germline V gene data show CDR1 as MNHEY and CDR2 as SMNVEV (reference sequence). The V end lost 6 bases, the J end lost 0 bases, and 9 bases lay between the germline ends. The DNA of the CDR3 is TGTGCCAGCAGAGAACTTGCCTCCTACAATGAGCAGTTCTTC. Translating gives CASRELASYNEQFF.

As concerns this clonotype: Mismatch with germline at one junction end may stem from a read error. The rearrangement uses TRBV7-9 and TRBJ2-1, with D possibly matching TRBD1 (5 bases). The CDR3 spans 15 residues. Germline values: CDR1 SEHNR, CDR2 FQNEAQ (reference sequence). CDR3 in amino acids: CDSSYRLSAYNEQFF. CDR3 bases: TGTGACAGCAGCTACAGGCTTAGTGCCTACAATGAGCAGTTCTTC.

This chain joins TRBV13 and TRBJ2-1; D not resolved. CDR1 PRHDT and CDR2 FYEKMQ come from the germline V gene (reference sequence). The ends were cut back, 1 base at V and 6 bases at J, with 13 bases in the middle. This CDR3 spans 15 amino acids. DNA for the CDR3: TGTGCCAGCAGCTTAGTTGCAGGTCCCTCCAATGAGCAGTTCTTC. As protein: CASSLVAGPSNEQFF.

The J gene is TRBJ2-1, the V gene TRBV9, with no clear D. Trimming removed 2 bases from V and 4 bases from J, with 4 bases in between. Germline V gene sequence: CDR1 SGDLS, CDR2 YYNGEE. The CDR3 covers 12 residues. Here the CDR3 reads CASSVDYNEQFF. CDR3 sequence (DNA): TGTGCCAGCAGCGTCGATTACAATGAGCAGTTCTTC.

CDR3 sequence (DNA): TGTGCCAGCAGCCCCGTTCGTAACGAGCAGTACTTC. Protein sequence: CASSPVRNEQYF. The chain carries TRBV7-9 and TRBJ2-7; D gene unclear. This CDR3 region has 12 residues. The V gene lost 5 bases and the J gene lost 5 bases, with 10 bases spanning the gap. Germline-derived CDR1 and CDR2 are SEHNR and FQNEAQ (reference sequence).

This clonotype occurred a few times. The chain joins TRBV5-6 to TRBJ2-2; D is possibly TRBD2 (6 bases). The V end lost 0 bases, the J end lost 3 bases, and 21 bases lay between the germline ends. There are 19 residues in the CDR3. Germline V gene data show CDR1 as SGHDT and CDR2 as YYEEEE. The CDR3 protein is CASSLEGGGVPIDTGELFF. As DNA, the CDR3 is TGTGCCAGCAGCTTGGAGGGCGGAGGGGTCCCTATCGACACCGGGGAGCTGTTTTTT.

This clonotype was seen a handful of times. V usage is TRBV29-1 and J usage is TRBJ2-7; TRBD1 or TRBD2 may be the D gene (5 bases each). This CDR3 is 11 amino acids long. Germline-derived CDR1 and CDR2 are SQVTM and ANQGSEA. Deletions cut 6 bases from V and 2 bases from J, with 8 bases between. DNA of the CDR3: TGCAGCGTCGGGGCGGCCTACGAGCAGTACTTC. Amino acids: CSVGAAYEQYF.

This clonotype was counted only a few times. The rearrangement links TRBV5-4 to TRBJ2-3, with 10 bases that match TRBD2. This CDR3 is 15 amino acids long. The ends lost 4 bases at V and 2 bases at J; junction bases unmatched: 4. The germline V gene has CDR1 SGHNT and CDR2 YYREEE (reference sequence). The CDR3 here is CASSQGLADTDTQYF. In DNA, the CDR3 is TGTGCCAGCAGCCAAGGACTAGCGGACACAGATACGCAGTATTTT.

This clonotype turned up a few times. The chain combines TRBV11-3 with TRBJ2-5; the match to TRBD1 covers 7 bases. In germline, CDR1 is SGHNT, CDR2 YENEEA. Losses at the gene ends were 5 bases for V and 5 bases for J; bases not matched to a gene: 5. The CDR3 is made up of 13 amino acids. The CDR3 nucleotides read TGTGCCAGCAGCCCACAGGGGAAGGAGACCCAGTACTTC. Amino acids: CASSPQGKETQYF.

This clonotype occurred a few times. The chain recombines TRBV7-9 with TRBJ2-7, with D uncertain. CDR1 is SEHNR, CDR2 FQNEAQ, per germline (reference sequence). This CDR3 region has 12 residues. The V end was cut by 2 bases, the J end by 2 bases, with 4 bases between. CDR3 sequence reads: CASSLRTYEQYF. DNA for the CDR3: TGTGCCAGCAGCTTACGGACCTACGAGCAGTACTTC.

This clonotype turned up a few times. The rearrangement uses TRBV7-2 and TRBJ2-7; 10 bases are shared with TRBD2. V was clipped by 3 bases and J by 0 bases; unmatched bases: 2. Germline CDR1 reads SGHTA; CDR2 reads FQGNSA. There are 15 residues in the CDR3. This CDR3 is CASSFVAGGSYEQYF. CDR3 sequence (DNA): TGTGCCAGCAGCTTCGTAGCGGGGGGCTCCTACGAGCAGTACTTC.

A few counts support this clonotype. This chain joins TRBV25-1 and TRBJ1-6; D unclear. This CDR3 is 16 amino acids long. V dropped 5 bases and J dropped 0 bases, with 11 bases sitting between them. Looked up from germline, CDR1 is MGHDK and CDR2 is SYGVNS. The CDR3 reads CASSFGPSSYNSPLHF. The CDR3 region has the DNA TGTGCCAGCAGTTTCGGGCCGAGCTCCTATAATTCACCCCTCCACTTT.

This rearrangement joins TRBV9 to TRBJ2-2; D might be TRBD1 (5 bases). The germline gives CDR1 SGDLS, CDR2 YYNGEE. This CDR3 spans 15 amino acids. Trimming stripped 0 bases from V and 6 bases from J, with 12 bases between. Here the CDR3 DNA reads TGTGCCAGCAGCGTAGGACAGAATGAGGCCGGGGAGCTGTTTTTT. The encoded protein is CASSVGQNEAGELFF.

CDR3 loop: CASSPYGEVDEKLFF. The CDR3 DNA reads TGCGCCAGCAGCCCCTACGGGGAGGTCGACGAAAAACTGTTTTTT. The J gene is TRBJ1-4, the V gene TRBV5-1, with D hard to call. The CDR3 totals 15 residues. Trimming left V 4 bases short and J 8 bases short, with 18 bases between. Germline CDR1 and CDR2: SGHRS and YFSETQ.

V is TRBV5-7 and J is TRBJ2-5, with D tentatively TRBD2 (6 bases). TRBV5-7 is known as an ORF, though its function is uncertain. The CDR3 totals 13 residues. V lost 4 bases and J 4 bases, leaving 11 bases between the germline ends. The CDR3: CASSPDGGETQYF. The CDR3 DNA follows: TGTGCCAGCAGCCCCGACGGGGGAGAGACCCAGTACTTC.

This clonotype has just a few counts. The chain uses TRBV29-1 and TRBJ2-2, with D possibly TRBD2 on 6 matching bases. The V end lost 7 bases, the J end lost 6 bases, and 12 bases lay between the germline ends. Germline CDR1 and CDR2: SQVTM and ANQGSEA. The CDR3 runs to 12 residues. In DNA, the CDR3 is TGCAGCGCCCGGACGGGGGCCGGGGAGCTGTTTTTT. As protein: CSARTGAGELFF.

This clonotype has a handful of counts. This chain joins TRBV18 and TRBJ1-1; D is possibly TRBD1 (5 bases). Trimming took off 1 base at V and 0 bases at J, with 12 bases between the two ends. CDR3 length equals 16 residues. The V gene's germline CDR1 is KGHSH and CDR2 LQKENI. The CDR3 coding sequence is TGTGCCAGCTCACCACTGGCCAGGGACCTGAACACTGAAGCTTTCTTT. As protein: CASSPLARDLNTEAFF. The complete variable domain, with remaining parts taken from reference TRBV18 and TRBJ1-1, reads NAGVMQNPRHLVRRRGQEARLRCSPMKGHSHVYWYRQLPEEGLKFMVYLQKENIIDESGMPKERFSAEFPKEGPSILRIQQVVRGDSAAYFCASSPLARDLNTEAFFGQGTRLTVV.

This clonotype was recorded at least ten times. The gene calls are TRBV29-1 and TRBJ2-1, with D perhaps TRBD1 (6 bases). V was shortened by 8 bases and J by 5 bases, with 19 bases between the two germline ends. CDR3 length: 14 residues. Germline V gene lookup returns CDR1 SQVTM and CDR2 ANQGSEA. The CDR3 spells CSTYPGQRNNEQFF. In nucleotides, the CDR3 is TGCAGCACCTACCCTGGACAGAGAAACAATGAGCAGTTCTTC.

The chain employs TRBV29-1 and TRBJ2-7; D gene ambiguous. From germline, CDR1 is SQVTM and CDR2 ANQGSEA. Deletions cut 7 bases from V and 3 bases from J, with 13 bases between. The CDR3 spans 12 residues. In nucleotides, the CDR3 is TGCAGCGGAAGACGGATTGACTACGAGCAGTACTTC. Translation: CSGRRIDYEQYF.

This chain connects TRBV18 to TRBJ2-7; TRBD2 aligns across 9 bases. This CDR3 comprises 16 residues. Germline values: CDR1 KGHSH, CDR2 LQKENI. With 3 bases clipped from V and 5 bases from J, the junction kept 11 bases outside the gene matches. CDR3: CASSPGGRARTDEQYF. CDR3 bases: TGTGCCAGCTCACCGGGCGGGAGGGCCAGGACGGACGAGCAGTACTTC. The whole variable domain, remainder taken from reference TRBV18 and TRBJ2-7, is NAGVMQNPRHLVRRRGQEARLRCSPMKGHSHVYWYRQLPEEGLKFMVYLQKENIIDESGMPKERFSAEFPKEGPSILRIQQVVRGDSAAYFCASSPGGRARTDEQYFGPGTRLTVT.

About this clonotype: At one boundary the junction diverges from the germline segment, which might be a read error. The chain employs TRBV7-9 and TRBJ1-1, with D possibly being TRBD1 (6 bases). The CDR3 loop spans 14 amino acids. Per the germline V gene, CDR1 is SEHNR and CDR2 is FQNEAQ (reference sequence). CDR3 nucleotide sequence: TGTGCCAGCAGCACTCCTGATGTCGGGGACACTGAAGCTTTT. Its protein product is CASSTPDVGDTEAF.